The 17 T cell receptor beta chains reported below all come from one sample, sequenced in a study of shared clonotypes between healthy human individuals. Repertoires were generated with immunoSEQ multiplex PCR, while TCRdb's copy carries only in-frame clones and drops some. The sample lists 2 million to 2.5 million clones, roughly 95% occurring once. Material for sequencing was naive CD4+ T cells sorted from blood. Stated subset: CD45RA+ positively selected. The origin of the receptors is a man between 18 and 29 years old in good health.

The DNA for the CDR3 is TGCGCCAGCAGCTTGCGGGGGGCCCCCCCTCATGGCTACACCTTC. It translates to CASSLRGAPPHGYTF. V gene TRBV5-1 combines with J gene TRBJ1-2; D perhaps matches TRBD1 (6 bases). With 1 base removed from V and 6 bases from J, the gap between germline ends came to 16 bases. The V gene's germline CDR1 is SGHRS and CDR2 YFSETQ. The CDR3 loop spans 15 amino acids. Complete variable domain (other parts from reference TRBV5-1 and TRBJ1-2): KAGVTQTPRYLIKTRGQQVTLSCSPISGHRSVSWYQQTPGQGLQFLFEYFSETQRNKGNFPGRFSGRQFSNSRSEMNVSTLELGDSALYLCASSLRGAPPHGYTFGSGTRLTVV.

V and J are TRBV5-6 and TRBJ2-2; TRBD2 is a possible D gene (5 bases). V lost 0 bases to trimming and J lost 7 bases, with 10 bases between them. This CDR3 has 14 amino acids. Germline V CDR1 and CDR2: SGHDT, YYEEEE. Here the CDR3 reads CASSLGTPRGELFF. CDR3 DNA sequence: TGTGCCAGCAGCTTGGGGACTCCACGCGGGGAGCTGTTTTTT.

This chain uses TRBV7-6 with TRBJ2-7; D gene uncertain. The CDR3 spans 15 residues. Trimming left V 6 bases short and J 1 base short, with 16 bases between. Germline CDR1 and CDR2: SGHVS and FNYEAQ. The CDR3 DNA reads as TGTGCCAGCAGGCAGAACGACCAAGCGTCCTACGAGCAGTACTTC. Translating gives CASRQNDQASYEQYF. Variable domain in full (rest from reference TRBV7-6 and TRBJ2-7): GAGVSQSPRYKVTKRGQDVALRCDPISGHVSLYWYRQALGQGPEFLTYFNYEAQQDKSGLPNDRFSAERPEGSISTLTIQRTEQRDSAMYRCASRQNDQASYEQYFGPGTRLTVT.

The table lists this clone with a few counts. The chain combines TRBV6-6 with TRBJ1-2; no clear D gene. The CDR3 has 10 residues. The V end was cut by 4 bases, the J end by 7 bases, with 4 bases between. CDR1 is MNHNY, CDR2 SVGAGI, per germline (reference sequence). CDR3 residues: CASSLGGYTF. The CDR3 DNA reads TGTGCCAGCAGTTTAGGTGGCTACACCTTC.

DNA for the CDR3: TGTGCCAGCAGTGCCGCGGGCCGTAACACCGGGGAGCTGTTTTTT. This gives the protein CASSAAGRNTGELFF. The V gene is TRBV28, the J gene TRBJ2-2; weak D call: TRBD2 (5 bases). V was shortened by 5 bases and J by 2 bases, with 12 bases between the two germline ends. This CDR3 region has 15 residues. The germline V gene encodes CDR1 MDHEN and CDR2 SYDVKM. The variable domain in full, with the rest retrieved from reference TRBV28 and TRBJ2-2, is DVKVTQSSRYLVKRTGEKVFLECVQDMDHENMFWYRQDPGLGLRLIYFSYDVKMKEKGDIPEGYSVSREKKERFSLILESASTNQTSMYLCASSAAGRNTGELFFGEGSRLTVL.

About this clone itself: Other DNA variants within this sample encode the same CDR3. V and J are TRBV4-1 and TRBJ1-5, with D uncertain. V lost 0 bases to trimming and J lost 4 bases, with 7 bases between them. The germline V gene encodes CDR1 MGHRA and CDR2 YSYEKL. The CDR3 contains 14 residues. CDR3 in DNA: TGCGCCAGCAGCCAAGATCAAGGGAATCAGCCCCAGCATTTT. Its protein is CASSQDQGNQPQHF.

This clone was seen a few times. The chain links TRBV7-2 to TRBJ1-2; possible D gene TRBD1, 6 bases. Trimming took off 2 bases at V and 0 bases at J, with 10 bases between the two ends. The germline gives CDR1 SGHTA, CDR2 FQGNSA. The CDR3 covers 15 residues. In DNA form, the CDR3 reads TGTGCCAGCAGCTTAAGGACAGCAACTAACTATGGCTACACCTTC. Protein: CASSLRTATNYGYTF.

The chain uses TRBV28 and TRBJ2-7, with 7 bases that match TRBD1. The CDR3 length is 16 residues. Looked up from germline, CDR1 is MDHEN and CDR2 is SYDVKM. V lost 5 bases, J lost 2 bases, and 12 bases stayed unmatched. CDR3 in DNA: TGTGCCAGCAGTCCCGCTCGCCCCACAGGGGCCTACGAGCAGTACTTC. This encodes CASSPARPTGAYEQYF. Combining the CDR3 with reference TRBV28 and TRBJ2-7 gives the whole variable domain DVKVTQSSRYLVKRTGEKVFLECVQDMDHENMFWYRQDPGLGLRLIYFSYDVKMKEKGDIPEGYSVSREKKERFSLILESASTNQTSMYLCASSPARPTGAYEQYFGPGTRLTVT.

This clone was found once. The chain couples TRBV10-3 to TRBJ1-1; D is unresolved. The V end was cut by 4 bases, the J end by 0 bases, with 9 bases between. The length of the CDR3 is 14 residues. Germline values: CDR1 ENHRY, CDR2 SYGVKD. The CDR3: CAISAGEMNTEAFF. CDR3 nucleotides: TGTGCCATCAGTGCGGGAGAGATGAACACTGAAGCTTTCTTT.

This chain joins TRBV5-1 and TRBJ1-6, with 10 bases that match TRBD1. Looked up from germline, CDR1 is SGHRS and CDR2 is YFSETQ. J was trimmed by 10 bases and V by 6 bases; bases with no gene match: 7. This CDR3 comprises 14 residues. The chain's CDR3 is CASTPGQGISPLHF. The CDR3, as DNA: TGCGCCAGCACCCCGGGACAGGGGATCTCACCCCTCCACTTT.

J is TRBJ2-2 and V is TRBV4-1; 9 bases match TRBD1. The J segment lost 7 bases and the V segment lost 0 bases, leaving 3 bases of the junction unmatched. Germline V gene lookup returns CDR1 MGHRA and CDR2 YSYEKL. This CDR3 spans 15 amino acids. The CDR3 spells CASSQDNRGRGELFF. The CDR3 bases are TGCGCCAGCAGCCAAGATAACAGGGGGCGCGGGGAGCTGTTTTTT.

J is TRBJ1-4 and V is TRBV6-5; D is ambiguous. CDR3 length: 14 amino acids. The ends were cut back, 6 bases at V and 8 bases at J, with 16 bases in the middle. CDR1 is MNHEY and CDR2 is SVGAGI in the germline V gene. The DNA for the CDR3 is TGTGCCAGCAGCAGTCCCAGGATGGGAGAAAAACTGTTTTTT. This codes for CASSSPRMGEKLFF.

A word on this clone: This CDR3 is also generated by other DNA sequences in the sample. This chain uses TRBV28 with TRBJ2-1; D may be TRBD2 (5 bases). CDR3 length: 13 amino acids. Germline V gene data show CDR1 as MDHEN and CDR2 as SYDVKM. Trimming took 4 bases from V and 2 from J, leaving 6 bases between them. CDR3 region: CASSSGTYNEQFF. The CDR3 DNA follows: TGTGCCAGCAGTTCCGGGACCTACAATGAGCAGTTCTTC.

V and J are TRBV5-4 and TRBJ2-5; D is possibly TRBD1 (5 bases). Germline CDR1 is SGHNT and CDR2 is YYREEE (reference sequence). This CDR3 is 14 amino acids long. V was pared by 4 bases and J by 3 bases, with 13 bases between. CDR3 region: CASSRDSVEETQYF. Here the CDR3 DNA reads TGTGCCAGCAGCCGAGACAGCGTGGAAGAGACCCAGTACTTC.

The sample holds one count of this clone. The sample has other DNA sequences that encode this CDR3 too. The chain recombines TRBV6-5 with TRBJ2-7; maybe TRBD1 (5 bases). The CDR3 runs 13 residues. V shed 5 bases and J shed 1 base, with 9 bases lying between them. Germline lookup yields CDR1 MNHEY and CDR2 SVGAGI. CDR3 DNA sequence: TGTGCCAGCAGTCCGGACATATCCTACGAGCAGTACTTC. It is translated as CASSPDISYEQYF.

This CDR3 is CASSEDPVGNTIYF. In DNA, the CDR3 is TGCGCCAGCAGTGAGGACCCAGTTGGAAACACCATATATTTT. The V gene is TRBV10-1, the J gene TRBJ1-3; D gene ambiguous. CDR3 length equals 14 residues. From germline, CDR1 is WNHNN and CDR2 SYGVQD (reference sequence). Trimming stripped 2 bases from V and 3 bases from J, with 8 bases between.

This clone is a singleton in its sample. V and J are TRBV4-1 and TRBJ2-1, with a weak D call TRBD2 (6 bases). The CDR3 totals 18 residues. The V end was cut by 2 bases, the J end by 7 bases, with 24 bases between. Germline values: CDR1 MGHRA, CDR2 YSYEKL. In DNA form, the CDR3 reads TGCGCCAGCAGCCAATTACTAGCAGGTATCACCCCGGGGAATGAGCAGTTCTTC. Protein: CASSQLLAGITPGNEQFF.